The rows below give T cell receptor beta chains drawn from one sample of a study of blood T cell repertoires in COVID-19. Libraries were prepared by immunoSEQ multiplex PCR; TCRdb keeps only in-frame clonotypes and omits some of them. The table records approximately 290,000 clones, approximately 86% of them present only once. The sequencing sample was made of peripheral blood. The receptor set was obtained from a young man with active or convalescent COVID-19. CDR3s include the opening cysteine and the closing phenylalanine or tryptophan. The order of the fields is J gene, clone size, V gene, D gene, CDR3 protein, CDR3 DNA. A D gene is named only where the DNA matches it firmly. Part of the rows lack a size; the others show once, few, many or a class for expanded clones.

TRBJ1-4	NA	TRBV28	TRBD1	CASLDRGREKLFF	TGTGCCAGCCTGGACAGGGGCCGGGAAAAACTGTTTTTT
TRBJ1-2	NA	TRBV7-9	NA	CASSLASVYNYGYTF	TGTGCCAGCAGCTTAGCCTCAGTATATAACTATGGCTACACCTTC
TRBJ2-7	NA	TRBV19	TRBD2	CASSIGLAGAQYEQYF	TGTGCCAGTAGTATAGGGTTAGCGGGAGCTCAATACGAGCAGTACTTC
TRBJ1-2	few	TRBV25-1	TRBD1	CASSASSRDRGGYGYTF	TGTGCCAGCAGTGCTTCTTCCAGGGACAGGGGGGGCTATGGCTACACCTTC
TRBJ2-7	NA	TRBV2	NA	CASRDRRSYEQYF	TGTGCCAGCAGAGACAGACGCTCCTACGAGCAGTACTTC
TRBJ2-3	NA	TRBV6-5	NA	CASRHWEYTDTQYF	TGTGCCAGCAGGCACTGGGAGTACACAGATACGCAGTATTTT
TRBJ1-5	NA	TRBV28	NA	CASRQVANQPQHF	TGTGCCAGCAGGCAGGTGGCGAATCAGCCCCAGCATTTT
TRBJ2-5	NA	TRBV4-3	NA	CASSQDFSTGQETQYF	TGCGCCAGCAGCCAAGATTTTTCGACAGGTCAAGAGACCCAGTACTTC
TRBJ2-4	NA	TRBV3-1/TRBV3-2	NA	CASSQGRGGDIQYF	TGTGCCAGCAGCCAGGGCAGGGGTGGTGACATTCAGTACTTC
TRBJ2-3	NA	TRBV6-6	TRBD2	CASSSGRGVTDTQYF	TGTGCCAGCAGTTCGGGGCGGGGGGTCACAGATACGCAGTATTTT
TRBJ2-2	NA	TRBV18	TRBD2	CASSPTSGSNTGELFF	TGTGCCAGCTCACCCACTAGCGGCTCGAACACCGGGGAGCTGTTTTTT
TRBJ2-1	NA	TRBV13	NA	CASSLGTIYNEQFF	TGTGCCAGCAGCTTAGGGACTATCTACAATGAGCAGTTCTTC
TRBJ2-2	NA	TRBV5-4	NA	CASSIGGVVGTGELFF	TGTGCCAGCAGCATAGGGGGTGTGGTGGGGACCGGGGAGCTGTTTTTT
TRBJ2-3	NA	TRBV6-6	TRBD2	CASRAGGTTDTQYF	TGTGCCAGCAGAGCGGGAGGAACCACAGATACGCAGTATTTT
TRBJ2-6	few	TRBV27	NA	CASSLEGAGANVLTF	TGTGCCAGCAGTTTAGAGGGGGCTGGGGCCAACGTCCTGACTTTC
TRBJ1-1	NA	TRBV7-9	TRBD1	CASSSRTGGTEAFF	TGTGCCAGCAGCTCTAGGACAGGGGGCACTGAAGCTTTCTTT
TRBJ2-1	NA	TRBV12-3/TRBV12-4	TRBD1	CASTRDSYNEQFF	TGTGCCAGTACCCGGGACAGTTACAATGAGCAGTTCTTC
TRBJ1-2	NA	TRBV5-1	NA	CASSFGSNYGYTF	TGCGCCAGCAGCTTCGGTTCTAACTATGGCTACACCTTC
TRBJ2-7	NA	TRBV27	NA	CASSLSGRNEQYF	TGTGCCAGCAGTTTATCTGGCCGAAACGAGCAGTACTTC
TRBJ2-2	NA	TRBV21-1	NA	CASSKDLGFMAGELFF	TGTGCCAGCAGCAAAGATCTCGGGTTTATGGCCGGGGAGCTGTTTTTT
TRBJ1-2	NA	TRBV15	NA	CATSRDQGYGYTF	TGTGCCACCAGCAGAGATCAGGGGTATGGCTACACCTTC
TRBJ2-1	NA	TRBV15	NA	CATSRRGLYNEQFF	TGTGCCACCAGCAGGAGAGGGCTCTACAATGAGCAGTTCTTC
TRBJ2-5	NA	TRBV5-1	NA	CASSFFPQETQYF	TGCGCCAGCAGCTTTTTCCCTCAAGAGACCCAGTACTTC
TRBJ1-4	NA	TRBV4-1	NA	CASSQVGATNEKLFF	TGCGCCAGCAGCCAAGTAGGGGCAACTAATGAAAAACTGTTTTTT
TRBJ1-6	NA	TRBV7-2	TRBD1	CASSLVGGTNSPLHF	TGTGCCAGCAGCTTAGTAGGGGGCACTAATTCACCCCTCCACTTT
TRBJ1-2	few	TRBV5-1	TRBD1	CASSRGTGYYGYTF	TGCGCCAGCAGCCGGGGGACAGGGTACTATGGCTACACCTTC
TRBJ1-1	NA	TRBV10-3	NA	CAISESGGSNTEAFF	TGTGCCATCAGTGAGTCGGGAGGTTCGAACACTGAAGCTTTCTTT
TRBJ2-1	NA	TRBV6-6	TRBD2	CASSHVASGGHEQFF	TGTGCCAGCAGCCACGTGGCTAGCGGGGGCCATGAGCAGTTCTTC
TRBJ1-1	NA	TRBV7-9	TRBD1	CASSARGLNEAFF	TGTGCCAGCAGCGCCAGGGGGCTGAATGAAGCTTTCTTT
TRBJ2-1	NA	TRBV24-1	NA	CATSDSGRWDNEQFF	TGTGCCACCAGTGATTCGGGGAGGTGGGACAATGAGCAGTTCTTC
TRBJ2-7	NA	TRBV2	TRBD2	CASRLYLREAGGEQYF	TGTGCCAGCAGACTCTATTTGCGGGAGGCCGGGGGCGAGCAGTACTTC
TRBJ2-7	NA	TRBV4-1	NA	CASSPTSYNYEQYF	TGCGCCAGCAGCCCTACTAGCTACAACTACGAGCAGTACTTC
TRBJ2-7	NA	TRBV28	NA	CASSFRATGRRVEQYF	TGTGCCAGCAGTTTCCGAGCGACGGGGAGAAGGGTCGAGCAGTACTTC
TRBJ2-7	once	TRBV4-1	TRBD1	CASSQVSGGEVLGQYF	TGCGCCAGCAGCCAAGTTTCAGGGGGCGAGGTATTAGGGCAGTACTTC
TRBJ2-7	NA	TRBV28	TRBD1	CASSNNRGFIGEQYF	TGTGCCAGCAGTAACAACAGGGGTTTCATCGGCGAGCAGTACTTC
TRBJ1-2	NA	TRBV5-6	TRBD1	CAGSLTGRGYGYTF	TGTGCCGGCAGCTTGACAGGGCGAGGCTATGGCTACACCTTC
TRBJ1-2	NA	TRBV6-4	NA	CASSRGTESLDGYTF	TGTGCCAGCAGTAGGGGTACGGAATCATTAGATGGCTACACCTTC
TRBJ2-7	NA	TRBV14	NA	CASRFRDSYEQYF	TGTGCCAGCAGGTTTCGGGACTCCTACGAGCAGTACTTC
TRBJ2-2	NA	TRBV27	NA	CASSLLPRTVNTGELFF	TGTGCCAGCAGTTTATTGCCCCGGACAGTGAACACCGGGGAGCTGTTTTTT
TRBJ2-7	NA	TRBV10-1	NA	CASSESSLVSRYEQYF	TGCGCCAGCAGTGAGTCTAGTCTGGTCTCCCGCTACGAGCAGTACTTC
TRBJ2-7	NA	TRBV12-3/TRBV12-4	TRBD2	CASSSTSDYEQYF	TGTGCCAGCAGCTCAACTAGCGACTACGAGCAGTACTTC
TRBJ2-5	NA	TRBV10-2	NA	CASSERGQETQYF	TGCGCCAGCAGTGAGCGGGGGCAAGAGACCCAGTACTTC
TRBJ1-2	NA	TRBV5-1	NA	CASSFSRGYGYTF	TGCGCCAGCAGCTTTTCAAGGGGCTATGGCTACACCTTC
TRBJ1-5	NA	TRBV27	TRBD1	CASSLGTDKRPQHF	TGTGCCAGCAGTTTAGGGACAGACAAGAGGCCCCAGCATTTT
TRBJ2-1	NA	TRBV27	TRBD1	CASSLRRQGAFEQFF	TGTGCCAGCAGTTTAAGGCGACAGGGGGCGTTTGAGCAGTTCTTC
TRBJ2-3	once	TRBV6-2/TRBV6-3	NA	CASSPRLRFTDTQYF	TGTGCCAGCAGTCCCCGGTTGAGATTCACAGATACGCAGTATTTT
TRBJ2-7	NA	TRBV5-1	NA	CASSSGNGRTHRYEQYF	TGCGCCAGCAGCTCGGGCAACGGGAGAACCCACAGATACGAGCAGTACTTC
TRBJ1-3	NA	TRBV4-1	NA	CASSQGREVPGNTIYF	TGCGCCAGCAGCCAAGGGAGGGAGGTCCCTGGAAACACCATATATTTT
TRBJ2-1	NA	TRBV4-1	TRBD2	CASSLRRGADSYNEQFF	TGCGCCAGCAGCCTGCGGCGGGGGGCGGATTCCTACAATGAGCAGTTCTTC
TRBJ2-2	NA	TRBV9	TRBD1	CASSVGLSDRHSTGELFF	TGTGCCAGCAGCGTAGGGCTCTCGGACAGGCATAGCACCGGGGAGCTGTTTTTT